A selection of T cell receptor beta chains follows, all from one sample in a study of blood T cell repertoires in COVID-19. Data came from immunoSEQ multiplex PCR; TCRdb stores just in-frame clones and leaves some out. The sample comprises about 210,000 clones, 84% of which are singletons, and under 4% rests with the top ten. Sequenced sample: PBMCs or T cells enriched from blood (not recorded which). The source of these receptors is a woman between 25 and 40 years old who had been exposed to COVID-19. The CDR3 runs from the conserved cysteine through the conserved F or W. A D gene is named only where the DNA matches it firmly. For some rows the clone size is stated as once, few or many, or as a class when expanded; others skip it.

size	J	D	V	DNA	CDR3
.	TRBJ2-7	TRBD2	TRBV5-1	TGCGCCAGCAGCCTGGGGGGGGACGAGCAGTACTTC	CASSLGGDEQYF
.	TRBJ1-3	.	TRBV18	TGTGCCAGCTCACTGTCCAGTGACTCTGGAAACACCATATATTTT	CASSLSSDSGNTIYF
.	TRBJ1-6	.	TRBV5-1	TGCGCCAGCAGCTTGGCCGGCAGAGGGCCCATCCACTTT	CASSLAGRGPIHF
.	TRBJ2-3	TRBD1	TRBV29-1	TGCAGCGCGGACAGGGGATATACAGATACGCAGTATTTT	CSADRGYTDTQYF
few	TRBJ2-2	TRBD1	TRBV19	TGTGCCAGTAGTCGGGGAGACAGGGGGCACGGGGAGCTGTTTTTT	CASSRGDRGHGELFF
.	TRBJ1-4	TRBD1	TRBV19	TGTGCCAGTAGCGACGACAGGGAACGTGAAAAACTGTTTTTT	CASSDDREREKLFF
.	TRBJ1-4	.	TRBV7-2	TGTGCCAGCAGCTCGCGCCCTGCAACTAATGAAAAACTGTTTTTT	CASSSRPATNEKLFF
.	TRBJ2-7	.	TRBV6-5	TGTGCCAGCACCCGACCGGGTTCCTACGAGCAGTACTTC	CASTRPGSYEQYF
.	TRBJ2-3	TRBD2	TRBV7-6	TGTGCCAGCAGTCTAGCGGGGCCCTATGCAGATACGCAGTATTTT	CASSLAGPYADTQYF
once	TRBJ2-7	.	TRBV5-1	TGCGCCAGCAGCATGGGCAGGGGAAGTCCCTACGAGCAGTACTTC	CASSMGRGSPYEQYF